These T cell receptor beta chains were read from a single sample in a study of T cells after yellow fever vaccination. TCRdb used MiXCR to reprocess the 5' RACE reads, holding one entry per CDR3 protein. The sample has 100,000 to 150,000 distinct CDR3 sequences; roughly 15% are singletons. The input for sequencing was CD8+ T cells sorted from PBMCs, taken 5 days after the yellow fever booster vaccination. These receptors originate from a man aged 18 to 30 who received the YFV17D yellow fever vaccine. Both conserved end residues are part of each CDR3. Fields, in order: clone size, D gene, J gene, V gene, CDR3 protein, CDR3 DNA. The D gene is left open where the match is weak. A row's size may be missing; if present it is once, few, many or a size class.

NA | TRBD1 | TRBJ1-2 | TRBV5-1 | CASSSRQGGTYGYTF | TGCGCCAGCAGCTCCCGACAGGGGGGGACGTATGGCTACACCTTC
few | NA | TRBJ2-7 | TRBV12-3/TRBV12-4 | CASGLGHTYEQYF | TGTGCCAGCGGACTGGGGCACACCTACGAGCAGTACTTC
few | NA | TRBJ1-2 | TRBV7-9 | CASSLRGYGYTF | TGTGCCAGCAGCTTAAGGGGGTATGGCTACACCTTC
NA | TRBD1 | TRBJ2-2 | TRBV9 | CASRSGQTNTGELFF | TGTGCCAGCAGATCGGGACAGACCAACACCGGGGAGCTGTTTTTT
NA | TRBD2 | TRBJ2-2 | TRBV4-1 | CASSWGGFTGELFF | TGCGCCAGCAGTTGGGGGGGGTTCACCGGGGAGCTGTTTTTT
few | NA | TRBJ2-1 | TRBV4-3 | CASSRTLDSTGEQFF | TGCGCCAGCAGCCGGACCCTCGATTCCACGGGTGAGCAGTTCTTC
few | NA | TRBJ2-1 | TRBV4-1 | CASSQEKAYNEQFF | TGCGCCAGCAGCCAAGAAAAAGCCTACAATGAGCAGTTCTTC
few | TRBD2 | TRBJ2-1 | TRBV5-5 | CASSWPLAGDYNEQFF | TGTGCCAGCAGCTGGCCATTAGCGGGGGACTACAATGAGCAGTTCTTC
few | TRBD2 | TRBJ2-1 | TRBV4-1 | CASSQGTSGGEEQFF | TGCGCCAGCAGCCAAGGGACTAGCGGGGGCGAGGAGCAGTTCTTC
NA | NA | TRBJ1-1 | TRBV3-1 | CASSSSDSVEAFF | TGTGCCAGCTCCAGTTCAGACAGCGTTGAAGCTTTCTTT
few | TRBD1 | TRBJ2-3 | TRBV20-1 | CSAVSGTGGTDTQYF | TGCAGTGCCGTATCCGGGACAGGGGGCACAGATACGCAGTATTTT
NA | TRBD1 | TRBJ2-1 | TRBV29-1 | CSVEDQRQGYWNEQFF | TGCAGCGTTGAAGATCAGAGACAGGGGTACTGGAATGAGCAGTTCTTC
NA | NA | TRBJ1-1 | TRBV10-3 | CAIGDPNTEAFF | TGTGCCATCGGCGACCCGAACACTGAAGCTTTCTTT
few | NA | TRBJ1-1 | TRBV29-1 | CSAARADTEAFF | TGCAGCGCCGCCCGCGCGGACACTGAAGCTTTCTTT
NA | NA | TRBJ1-5 | TRBV9 | CASSSGNSNQPQHF | TGTGCCAGCAGCTCAGGTAATAGCAATCAGCCCCAGCATTTT
few | TRBD1 | TRBJ2-3 | TRBV6-2/TRBV6-3 | CASSEDRGLPDTQYF | TGTGCCAGCAGCGAGGACAGGGGGCTTCCAGATACGCAGTATTTT
NA | NA | TRBJ2-3 | TRBV28 | CASRVTFASTDTQYF | TGTGCCAGCAGGGTGACTTTTGCTAGCACAGATACGCAGTATTTT
few | TRBD2 | TRBJ2-1 | TRBV10-3 | CAIRPGTSSFGEQFF | TGTGCCATCCGCCCCGGGACTAGCTCCTTTGGAGAGCAGTTCTTC
NA | NA | TRBJ2-2 | TRBV20-1 | CSASSTTEGSGELFF | TGCAGTGCTTCGTCAACAACGGAGGGATCGGGGGAGCTGTTTTTT
NA | NA | TRBJ2-7 | TRBV7-9 | CASSPRGGHEQYF | TGTGCCAGCAGCCCACGTGGGGGACACGAGCAGTACTTC
few | NA | TRBJ2-3 | TRBV5-1 | CASAVRLSTDTQYF | TGCGCCAGCGCAGTTCGACTTAGCACAGATACGCAGTATTTT
NA | TRBD1 | TRBJ2-7 | TRBV6-5 | CASSPTGQGSYEQYF | TGTGCCAGCAGCCCCACGGGACAGGGGTCTTACGAGCAGTACTTC
NA | NA | TRBJ2-7 | TRBV6-6 | CASSYGEWKYF | TGTGCCAGCAGTTACGGGGAATGGAAGTACTTC
NA | TRBD2 | TRBJ2-5 | TRBV4-2 | CASSQVRSSGALQETQYF | TGTGCCAGCAGCCAAGTTAGGTCGAGCGGGGCCCTCCAAGAGACCCAGTACTTC
NA | NA | TRBJ1-6 | TRBV7-9 | CASSSDYSPLHF | TGTGCCAGCAGTAGCGACTATTCACCCCTCCACTTT
many | TRBD2 | TRBJ2-1 | TRBV4-3 | CASSQDGTSAYNEQFF | TGCGCCAGCAGCCAAGATGGGACTAGCGCCTACAATGAGCAGTTCTTC
few | NA | TRBJ1-5 | TRBV4-1 | CASSQWDTDQPQHF | TGCGCCAGCAGCCAATGGGACACCGATCAGCCCCAGCATTTT
NA | NA | TRBJ2-3 | TRBV9 | CASSVKGGPGLDTQYF | TGTGCCAGCAGCGTAAAGGGGGGGCCGGGGTTAGATACGCAGTATTTT
many | NA | TRBJ1-1 | TRBV4-3 | CASSQEGENTEAFF | TGCGCCAGCAGCCAAGAGGGGGAGAACACTGAAGCTTTCTTT
few | NA | TRBJ2-5 | TRBV11-2 | CASSTWGVRETQYF | TGTGCCAGCAGCACCTGGGGGGTCCGGGAGACCCAGTACTTC
few | TRBD2 | TRBJ2-1 | TRBV5-1 | CASSLIWGLAGVANEQFF | TGCGCCAGCAGCTTGATTTGGGGACTAGCGGGGGTTGCCAATGAGCAGTTCTTC
few | NA | TRBJ1-1 | TRBV6-5 | CASHDSTEAFF | TGTGCCAGCCATGACAGCACTGAAGCTTTCTTT